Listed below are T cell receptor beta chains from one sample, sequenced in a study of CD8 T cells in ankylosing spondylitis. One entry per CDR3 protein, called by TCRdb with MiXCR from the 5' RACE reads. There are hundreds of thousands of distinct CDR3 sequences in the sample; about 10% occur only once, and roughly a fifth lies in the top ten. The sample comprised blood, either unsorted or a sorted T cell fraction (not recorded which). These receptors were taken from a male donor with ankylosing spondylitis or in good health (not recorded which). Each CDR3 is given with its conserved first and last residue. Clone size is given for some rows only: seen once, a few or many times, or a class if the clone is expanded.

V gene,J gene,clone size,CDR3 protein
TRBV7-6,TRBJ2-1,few,CASSQGQAYNEQFF
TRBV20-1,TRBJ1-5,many,CSARSGLSLSQPQHF
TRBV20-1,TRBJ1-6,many,CSATGLGGSPLHF
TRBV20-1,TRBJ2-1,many,CSARTDEVHNEQFF
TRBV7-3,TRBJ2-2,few,CASSLTVPGELFF
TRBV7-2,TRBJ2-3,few,CASSLDQGGDTQYF
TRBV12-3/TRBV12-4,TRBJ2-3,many,CASSMTSGGAPDTQYF
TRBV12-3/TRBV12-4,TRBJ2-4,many,CASSPDSGKNIQYF
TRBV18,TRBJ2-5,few,CASSPPVSGVQETQYF
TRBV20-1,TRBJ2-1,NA,CSAREGSANEQFF
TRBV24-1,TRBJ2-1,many,CATSEGAIGRHEQFF
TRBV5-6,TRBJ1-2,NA,CASSLYGTGGNYGYTF
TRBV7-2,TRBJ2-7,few,CASSLGESLAGTYEQYF
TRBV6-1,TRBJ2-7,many,CASSNQGAYEQYF
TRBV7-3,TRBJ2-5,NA,CASSFAGGLIETQYF
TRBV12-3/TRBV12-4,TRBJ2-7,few,CATRPTGLTYEQYF
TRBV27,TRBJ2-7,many,CASSYRDNSYEQYF
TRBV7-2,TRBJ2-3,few,CASNEWGDTQYF
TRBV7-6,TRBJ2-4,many,CASSPLGAKNIQYF
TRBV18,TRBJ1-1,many,CASATNGGTNTEAFF